This paragraph reports one T cell receptor beta chain. This clone has a single count. Its specific antigen is unknown. The record has no base qualities; no much larger clone is one base away. The cohort consisted of some 670 healthy bone marrow donors. All cohort members were sampled while nominally healthy, although unrecorded immune exposures were likely present. The donor was CMV seronegative and belonged to the group of more than 300 seronegative cohort members. A peripheral blood sample was collected from each donor, and TCR beta sequencing was performed on peripheral blood mononuclear cells. Genomic DNA extraction from the blood cell samples was performed with the Qiagen DNeasy Blood Extraction Kit. Its CDR3 holds 13 amino acids, cysteine through phenylalanine. CDR3 DNA is the only sequence kept; it has 39 bases, read in frame from the first base. The germline V gene gives CDR1 as SGHRS and CDR2 as YFSETQ.

This entry is derived from a study of cytomegalovirus exposure and HLA in healthy donors (dated by TCRdb to about 2017). For the study in its entirety: An earlier analysis of several hundred of the donors reported approximately 270 Gb of sequence data and some 100 million unique TCR beta sequences from 150 million to 200 million T cells. Roughly 300 gigabases of sequencing data and tens of millions of unique TCR sequences were included in an early release covering about 620 HLA-typed donors. Of the approximately 400 genotyped donors, roughly 80% fell in the genetic ancestry cluster associated with self-reported Caucasian donors. The study aimed to test whether cataloging public T cell receptors could reveal signatures of past pathogen exposure. The study used immunosequencing to profile the T cell repertoires of several hundred subjects and linked those repertoires to cytomegalovirus serostatus. Besides the first cohort of around 700 subjects, a separate validation cohort made up of roughly 120 different subjects was used. To predict cytomegalovirus infection status, the study combined high-throughput TCR immunosequencing, statistical association of individual TCRs with disease status, and machine learning. A later analysis re-examined previously published TCR beta repertoires from 600 to 700 donors and added high-resolution HLA genotyping to investigate patterns of TCR occurrence. The later analysis used no new phenotypic data to find candidate immune exposures, relying instead on TCR beta sequences and their occurrence across donors. An earlier analysis of 587 of the donors applied high-throughput TCR beta sequencing to assess whether each TCR beta V gene segment acted as functional or pseudogenic. Donor age, sex, ethnicity and CMV serostatus were compiled alongside the repertoire data. In a later genetic analysis, genome-wide SNP genotypes for about 55% of the roughly 700 donors were used, and that subset was treated as a discovery cohort. All discovery cohort repertoires had been generated on a single sequencing platform. HLA typing covered class I and class II loci at four-digit resolution. Typing coverage varied by locus: about 629-630 donors for A, B, C, DRB1 and DQB1; more than 500 for DQA1; more than 600 for DPA1; 450 to 480 for DPB1. Several DR-DQ haplotypes were handled as single units for association and clustering because linkage in the cohort was strong. Among roughly 400 genotyped donors of the cohort, an average of around 240,000 unique TCR beta nucleotide sequences was sequenced per donor, of which approximately 18% were non-productive. General findings and caveats noted by the study authors: The study gave a list of some 150 TCR beta chains associated with cytomegalovirus. The cohort was sequenced for TCR beta chains only, and without alpha or paired-chain data the features that could be detected were limited. CMV serostatus was the only immune exposure information available for the cohort. HLA typing was unavailable for some donors at each locus, so association tests used only the typed subset. According to a later analysis, most CMV-associated TCR beta chains appeared to be HLA-restricted, and the HLA associations seemed to be driven largely by CMV exposure. Across donors, most TCR sequences were observed very rarely, whereas some public TCRs were present in many individuals. A further reported finding was that TCR beta sequences accurately predicted the HLA-A and HLA-B alleles for most subjects in the first cohort. According to a later analysis, TCR association rates differed among HLA loci, with DRB1 alleles showing the most associated TCRs and HLA-C alleles showing the fewest. Three of the identified cytomegalovirus-associated TCR beta chains were confirmed in vitro to be specific for cytomegalovirus antigens. The authors suggested that the approach could potentially be generalized to other disease states and immunological phenotypes. In a later analysis, around 17,000 TCR beta sequences were associated with specific HLA alleles at a false discovery rate of 0.05. Strong co-occurrence of HLA alleles, especially DR and DQ, made assigning TCR associations to individual alleles difficult. In a later analysis, HLA-associated TCR beta chains were found to be more clonally expanded and to have lower generation probabilities than equally common non-associated chains. Several of the top co-occurrence clusters appeared to be linked to parvovirus B19, influenza, CMV and Epstein-Barr virus, according to a later analysis. Cytomegalovirus status was reported to be diagnosed by the classifier with high specificity and sensitivity in both the original and validation cohorts. About 15 rarely observed V segments, including chromosome 9 orphons, were excluded from the earlier analysis of a few hundred of the donors because counts were too low. In a later genetic analysis, fewer N-insertions in productive TCRs were reported among donors in an Asian-associated ancestry cluster than the approximately 710-donor mean. A later genetic analysis associated a missense DCLRE1C variant with V-gene and J-gene trimming of TCR beta chains, and an independent cohort replicated the association. Presence/absence analyses assumed roughly uniform sequencing depth across donors, an assumption that may not hold. Linkage disequilibrium might explain the correlated functional status among segregating V segments, but an unknown experimental factor could not be excluded. In an earlier analysis of around 500 of the donors, most TCR beta V segments appeared in productive rearrangements about 87% or about 30% of the time, broadly matching IMGT annotations. A group of highly shared sequence variants was considered likely to be a technical artifact of the sequencing pipeline. Some IMGT-functional V segments, including TRBV6-2 and TRBV6-3, could not be told apart with the 87-base-pair reads, so those segments were excluded.

Libraries were made using the immunoSEQ multiplex PCR assay. For the multiplex PCR, a mixture combining 60 forward primers for TCR Vbeta segments and 13 reverse primers for TCR Jbeta segments was used. The CDR3 region of rearranged TCR beta genes was amplified from genomic DNA by a multiplex PCR assay. The amplified TCR beta libraries were sequenced on the Illumina HiSeq System as 87-base-pair reads. The original methods were these. Across the roughly 600 repertoires, a later analysis counted 78 million or so unique TCR beta chains, roughly 11 million of which were shared by at least two donors. Raw reads were error-corrected and collapsed into unique sequences with a nearest-neighbor algorithm that merged closely related sequences to remove PCR and sequencing errors. CDR3 sequences were aligned to IMGT reference sequences to assign V, D and J gene segments. For a sequence to be retained, at least a six-nucleotide match to both a V gene segment and a J gene segment was required. A rearrangement was called productive if the CDR3 had no stop codons and remained in frame with V and J, and every other rearrangement was called non-productive. Following IMGT convention, CDR3 was defined as the stretch from the second conserved V-encoded cysteine to the conserved J-encoded phenylalanine. Sequences without an unambiguous match to a single V gene segment were excluded from the earlier analysis of 450 to 750 of the donors. In an earlier analysis of approximately 550 of the donors, V segments were called functional above 56.7% productive rearrangements and were called segregating when the between-donor standard deviation exceeded 5%. A statistical classification framework was built for diagnosing cytomegalovirus status from the catalog of TCR beta chain sequences. In a later analysis, V and J genes were assigned by comparing TCR nucleotide sequences against IMGT/GENE-DB human TR gene sequences. Using the TCRdist pipeline, a later analysis assigned CDR3 sequences along with most-parsimonious VDJ recombination scenarios. In a later analysis, every TCR beta chain was defined by the combination of its CDR3 amino acid sequence and its V-gene family, and reads without a unique V-gene family were dropped. As a way to deal with suspected cross-contamination and a sequencing artifact, a later analysis dropped 592 nucleotide sequences that were highly shared and had low generation probability. For each public chain, a later analysis derived a clonal expansion index from normalized ranks of inferred template counts within each repertoire. Generation probabilities in a later analysis came from a VDJ recombination model fitted to out-of-frame rearrangements, and those results were checked against IGoR. Hypergeometric tests were used in a later analysis to score TCR-TCR, TCR-HLA and TCR-CMV co-occurrence, with a repertoire-size bias correction applied to the TCR pairs. In a later analysis, false discovery rates were estimated by permuting HLA or CMV assignments 20 times. In a later analysis, co-occurring TCRs were grouped using DBSCAN, and TCRdist sequence similarity was added for clustering within HLA-allele-positive subsets. Repertoires with fewer than 30,000 or more than 120,000 public chains, plus five repertoires with anomalous nucleotide sharing, were excluded from co-occurrence clustering. TCRdb re-hosts the immuneACCESS table, in-frame sequences only. Its copies lack some clones; in the studies checked, an unresolved V gene accounts for under half of them, and the cause for the rest is not known. V, J and clone size derive from that table, while D and trimming were established from the DNA sequence. This sample lists 55,000 to 85,000 clones; approximately 60% were detected once. The biggest ten clones account for 3% to 3.5% of the sample.

This receptor was taken from a woman aged 45-60 years in good health and CMV-seronegative. The chain is made from TRBV5-1 and TRBJ2-5; the D segment could be TRBD2, given 6 matching bases. TRBJ2-7 explains the end of the DNA better; the J call may be wrong. The sample comprised PBMCs. The DNA sequence reads TGCGCCAGCAGCTTGGAACTAGCAGACGAGCAGTACTTC. This sequence encodes CASSLELADEQYF.